The rows below give T cell receptor beta chains drawn from one sample of a study of beta chain features in type 1 diabetes. Assay: immunoSEQ multiplex PCR; the TCRdb copy retains only in-frame clones and omits some. The sample yields 130,000 to 150,000 clones, 10% to 15% seen once. What was sequenced was central memory CD4+ T cells from blood. The receptors were sampled from a man aged 18 to 29 with type 1 diabetes. CDR3s include the opening cysteine and the closing phenylalanine or tryptophan. A D gene is named only where the DNA matches it firmly. Clone size is stated in some rows and not others, as once, few, many or a class when expanded.

len	v_gene	d_gene	j_gene	abundance	CDR3aa	CDR3nt
13	TRBV10-1	-	TRBJ2-3	few	CASSDQATDTQYF	TGCGCCAGCAGTGATCAGGCGACAGATACGCAGTATTTT
15	TRBV9	-	TRBJ2-1	-	CASSVVPSKGSEQFF	TGTGCCAGCAGCGTAGTCCCTAGTAAAGGGAGTGAGCAGTTCTTC
19	TRBV14	TRBD1	TRBJ2-3	few	CASSQGTGGKWNSRDTQYF	TGTGCCAGCAGCCAAGGAACAGGGGGCAAGTGGAATTCAAGAGATACGCAGTATTTT
16	TRBV6-5	-	TRBJ2-1	few	CASSYSSPRVNNEQFF	TGTGCCAGCAGTTACTCCTCGCCGAGGGTCAACAATGAGCAGTTCTTC
15	TRBV7-6	-	TRBJ2-7	-	CASSPGREAWREQYF	TGTGCCAGCAGCCCTGGTCGGGAAGCCTGGCGGGAGCAGTACTTC
13	TRBV19	-	TRBJ1-1	few	CASRKVMNTEAFF	TGTGCCAGTAGGAAAGTCATGAACACTGAAGCTTTCTTT
18	TRBV2	-	TRBJ1-5	-	CASSDLPMGLSRNQPQHF	TGTGCCAGCAGTGATTTACCTATGGGACTGAGCCGCAATCAGCCCCAGCATTTT
15	TRBV7-9	TRBD2	TRBJ2-2	few	CASSLMGLNTGELFF	TGTGCCAGCAGCCTTATGGGACTAAACACCGGGGAGCTGTTTTTT
11	TRBV20-1	-	TRBJ1-1	-	CSAPDFPEAFF	TGCAGTGCCCCGGACTTTCCTGAAGCTTTCTTT
15	TRBV5-1	-	TRBJ2-3	many	CASSLDTGLADTQYF	TGCGCCAGCAGCTTGGATACAGGGTTGGCAGATACGCAGTATTTT
15	TRBV5-6	TRBD2	TRBJ2-5	-	CASSPGLAGRETQYF	TGTGCCAGCAGCCCCGGACTAGCGGGGCGAGAGACCCAGTACTTC